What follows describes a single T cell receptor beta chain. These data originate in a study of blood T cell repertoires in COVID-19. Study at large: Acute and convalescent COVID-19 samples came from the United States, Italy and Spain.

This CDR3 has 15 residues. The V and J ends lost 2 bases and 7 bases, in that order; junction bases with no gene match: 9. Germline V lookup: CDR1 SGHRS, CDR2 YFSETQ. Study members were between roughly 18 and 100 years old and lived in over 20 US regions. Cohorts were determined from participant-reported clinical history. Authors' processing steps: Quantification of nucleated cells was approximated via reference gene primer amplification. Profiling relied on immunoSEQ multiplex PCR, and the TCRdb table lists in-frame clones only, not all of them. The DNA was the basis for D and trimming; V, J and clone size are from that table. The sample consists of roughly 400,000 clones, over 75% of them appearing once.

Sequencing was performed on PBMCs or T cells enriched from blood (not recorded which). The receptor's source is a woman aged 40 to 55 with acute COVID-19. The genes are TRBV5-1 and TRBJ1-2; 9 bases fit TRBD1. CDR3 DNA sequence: TGCGCCAGCAGCTTCACCGGGACAGGGAGTACTGGCTACACCTTC. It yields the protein CASSFTGTGSTGYTF.